A selection of T cell receptor beta chains follows, all from one sample in a study of blood T cell repertoires in COVID-19. Data came from immunoSEQ multiplex PCR; TCRdb stores just in-frame clones and leaves some out. The table has a few hundred thousand clones, around nine tenths seen once. The sample comprised PBMCs or T cells enriched from blood (not recorded which). Receptor source: a woman aged 25-40 years who had recovered from COVID-19. The CDR3 runs from the conserved cysteine through the conserved F or W. Each record gives: D gene, clone size, V gene, CDR3 length, J gene, CDR3 DNA, CDR3 protein. D genes are given only for firm matches. Not every row has a clone size; where given, it reads once, few, many or a size class.

d_call: TRBD1
clone_size: once
v_call: TRBV30
cdr3_length: 14
j_call: TRBJ1-6
cdr3_nt: TGTGCCTGGAGCAAAGGACAGGGGAATTCACCCCTCCACTTT
cdr3_aa: CAWSKGQGNSPLHF

d_call: .
clone_size: .
v_call: TRBV20-1
cdr3_length: 15
j_call: TRBJ2-7
cdr3_nt: TGCAGTGCTAGTGCTCAGGGGACCTACTCCTACGAGCAGTACTTC
cdr3_aa: CSASAQGTYSYEQYF

d_call: .
clone_size: once
v_call: TRBV11-2
cdr3_length: 15
j_call: TRBJ2-1
cdr3_nt: TGTGCCAGCAGACGTTCTAGCAGCCCCTACAATGAGCAGTTCTTC
cdr3_aa: CASRRSSSPYNEQFF

d_call: .
clone_size: .
v_call: TRBV6-1
cdr3_length: 19
j_call: TRBJ2-7
cdr3_nt: TGTGCCAGCAGTGAAGCGATAGTCTTTTTCAGGGGAGGGTCCTACGAGCAGTACTTC
cdr3_aa: CASSEAIVFFRGGSYEQYF

d_call: .
clone_size: .
v_call: TRBV7-8
cdr3_length: 16
j_call: TRBJ2-7
cdr3_nt: TGTGCCAGCAGCTTACCCTCTATCCTGAGCTCCTACGAGCAGTACTTC
cdr3_aa: CASSLPSILSSYEQYF

d_call: .
clone_size: .
v_call: TRBV6-5
cdr3_length: 14
j_call: TRBJ2-7
cdr3_nt: TGTGCCAGCAGTTACGGTAGCCTCACCTACGAGCAGTACTTC
cdr3_aa: CASSYGSLTYEQYF

d_call: .
clone_size: .
v_call: TRBV4-2
cdr3_length: 15
j_call: TRBJ1-3
cdr3_nt: TGTGCCAGCAGCCAAGATTACAGGACTGGAAACACCATATATTTT
cdr3_aa: CASSQDYRTGNTIYF

d_call: TRBD1
clone_size: .
v_call: TRBV30
cdr3_length: 17
j_call: TRBJ1-6
cdr3_nt: TGTGCCTGGAGTGTACAGCAGGGGGCAGGTGATAATTCACCCCTCCACTTT
cdr3_aa: CAWSVQQGAGDNSPLHF

d_call: TRBD1
clone_size: .
v_call: TRBV5-6
cdr3_length: 14
j_call: TRBJ1-6
cdr3_nt: TGTGCCAGCAGCGAAGGACAGGCCAATTCACCCCTCCACTTT
cdr3_aa: CASSEGQANSPLHF

d_call: TRBD1
clone_size: .
v_call: TRBV23-1
cdr3_length: 15
j_call: TRBJ1-6
cdr3_nt: TGCGCCAGGGAACGACAGGGCGATTATAATTCACCCCTCCACTTT
cdr3_aa: CARERQGDYNSPLHF

d_call: .
clone_size: .
v_call: TRBV4-3
cdr3_length: 15
j_call: TRBJ2-3
cdr3_nt: TGCGCCAGCAGCCAAGGGCTAGCGAGCACAGATACGCAGTATTTT
cdr3_aa: CASSQGLASTDTQYF

d_call: .
clone_size: .
v_call: TRBV7-8
cdr3_length: 17
j_call: TRBJ1-5
cdr3_nt: TGTGCCAGCAGCTTAACCCCGACAGGTTTTGGCAATCAGCCCCAGCATTTT
cdr3_aa: CASSLTPTGFGNQPQHF

d_call: TRBD1
clone_size: .
v_call: TRBV11-3
cdr3_length: 15
j_call: TRBJ2-1
cdr3_nt: TGTGCCAGCAGCCCCCGACAGGGCGCCGACAATGAGCAGTTCTTC
cdr3_aa: CASSPRQGADNEQFF

d_call: TRBD2
clone_size: .
v_call: TRBV7-2
cdr3_length: 16
j_call: TRBJ2-2
cdr3_nt: TGTGCCAGCAGCCCTCTAGCGGGGGGGAACACCGGGGAGCTGTTTTTT
cdr3_aa: CASSPLAGGNTGELFF

d_call: .
clone_size: .
v_call: TRBV18
cdr3_length: 13
j_call: TRBJ2-7
cdr3_nt: TGTGCCAGCTCACCACGGAGCTCCTACGAGCAGTACTTC
cdr3_aa: CASSPRSSYEQYF

d_call: .
clone_size: .
v_call: TRBV7-3
cdr3_length: 13
j_call: TRBJ1-1
cdr3_nt: TGTGCCAGCAGCTTGACTAAATCCTCTGAAGCTTTCTTT
cdr3_aa: CASSLTKSSEAFF

d_call: TRBD1
clone_size: .
v_call: TRBV7-2
cdr3_length: 15
j_call: TRBJ2-7
cdr3_nt: TGTGCCAGCGCCTGGACAGGCCCCAGGGGGCACGAGCAGTACTTC
cdr3_aa: CASAWTGPRGHEQYF

d_call: TRBD2
clone_size: .
v_call: TRBV5-1
cdr3_length: 16
j_call: TRBJ2-1
cdr3_nt: TGCGCCAGCAGCTTGGCCTTGTCTAGCGGGAGGAATGAGCAGTTCTTC
cdr3_aa: CASSLALSSGRNEQFF

d_call: .
clone_size: few
v_call: TRBV7-2
cdr3_length: 14
j_call: TRBJ1-2
cdr3_nt: TGTGCCAGCCTCCCATGGGGTAGGGGCTATGGCTACACCTTC
cdr3_aa: CASLPWGRGYGYTF

d_call: TRBD1
clone_size: once
v_call: TRBV19
cdr3_length: 14
j_call: TRBJ2-2
cdr3_nt: TGTGCCAGTATGAGGGACAGGGGCACCGGGGAGCTGTTTTTT
cdr3_aa: CASMRDRGTGELFF

d_call: TRBD1
clone_size: .
v_call: TRBV12-3/TRBV12-4
cdr3_length: 12
j_call: TRBJ1-5
cdr3_nt: TGTGCCAGCACCCAGGGGGATCAGCCCCAGCATTTT
cdr3_aa: CASTQGDQPQHF

d_call: TRBD1
clone_size: once
v_call: TRBV11-2
cdr3_length: 17
j_call: TRBJ2-5
cdr3_nt: TGTGCCAGCAGCATTCACCCGTTTCGGGACAGCCAAGAGACCCAGTACTTC
cdr3_aa: CASSIHPFRDSQETQYF

d_call: TRBD1
clone_size: .
v_call: TRBV29-1
cdr3_length: 12
j_call: TRBJ2-7
cdr3_nt: TGCAGCGCCGGACAGGGTTTGAACGAGCAGTACTTC
cdr3_aa: CSAGQGLNEQYF

d_call: TRBD1
clone_size: .
v_call: TRBV5-1
cdr3_length: 14
j_call: TRBJ1-1
cdr3_nt: TGCGCCAGCAGCTTAGTCACAGGGGTAGGTGAAGCTTTCTTT
cdr3_aa: CASSLVTGVGEAFF

d_call: TRBD1
clone_size: .
v_call: TRBV6-5
cdr3_length: 13
j_call: TRBJ1-2
cdr3_nt: TGTGCCAGCAGTCCGACAGGGTCCTATGGCTACACCTTC
cdr3_aa: CASSPTGSYGYTF

d_call: .
clone_size: .
v_call: TRBV7-2
cdr3_length: 11
j_call: TRBJ1-1
cdr3_nt: TGTGCCAGCAGACCCGACAGAGAAGCTTTCTTT
cdr3_aa: CASRPDREAFF

d_call: .
clone_size: few
v_call: TRBV19
cdr3_length: 17
j_call: TRBJ1-4
cdr3_nt: TGTGCCAGTAGTATGCGACCCGGGTCATCGATGAACGAAAAACTGTTTTTT
cdr3_aa: CASSMRPGSSMNEKLFF

d_call: TRBD2
clone_size: .
v_call: TRBV7-3
cdr3_length: 17
j_call: TRBJ2-2
cdr3_nt: TGTGCCAGCAGCTTAACGGCGGGGGGCGCCGGCACCGGGGAGCTGTTTTTT
cdr3_aa: CASSLTAGGAGTGELFF

d_call: TRBD1
clone_size: .
v_call: TRBV5-1
cdr3_length: 16
j_call: TRBJ1-3
cdr3_nt: TGCGCCAGCAGCTTGTCCCCATGGACAGGGGCGAACACCATATATTTT
cdr3_aa: CASSLSPWTGANTIYF

d_call: .
clone_size: .
v_call: TRBV5-1
cdr3_length: 13
j_call: TRBJ1-1
cdr3_nt: TGCGCCAGCAGCTATGGGCAGGACACTGAAGCTTTCTTT
cdr3_aa: CASSYGQDTEAFF

d_call: TRBD1
clone_size: .
v_call: TRBV6-6
cdr3_length: 17
j_call: TRBJ1-1
cdr3_nt: TGTGCCAGCAGTCGATACGTCGGACAGGGGGAAGGGACTGAAGCTTTCTTT
cdr3_aa: CASSRYVGQGEGTEAFF

d_call: .
clone_size: .
v_call: TRBV10-3
cdr3_length: 17
j_call: TRBJ2-2
cdr3_nt: TGTGCCATCAGTGAGTCGGTCCAGGTGTCTCACACCGGGGAGCTGTTTTTT
cdr3_aa: CAISESVQVSHTGELFF

d_call: TRBD2
clone_size: .
v_call: TRBV12-3/TRBV12-4
cdr3_length: 13
j_call: TRBJ2-5
cdr3_nt: TGTGCCAGCAGTTTATGGGGGGGAGAGACCCAGTACTTC
cdr3_aa: CASSLWGGETQYF

d_call: .
clone_size: once
v_call: TRBV7-6
cdr3_length: 15
j_call: TRBJ1-6
cdr3_nt: TGTGCCAGCAGCTTAATTCGGTCCTCCGGTTCACCCCTCCACTTT
cdr3_aa: CASSLIRSSGSPLHF

d_call: .
clone_size: .
v_call: TRBV21-1
cdr3_length: 15
j_call: TRBJ2-7
cdr3_nt: TGTGCCAGCAGCAAGGCCCACCAGGGGATCTACGAGCAGTACTTC
cdr3_aa: CASSKAHQGIYEQYF

d_call: .
clone_size: few
v_call: TRBV9
cdr3_length: 18
j_call: TRBJ2-1
cdr3_nt: TGTGCCAGCAGCGGGCCCCGGCTTGCGGGTGGAGCTGTCAATGAGCAGTTCTTC
cdr3_aa: CASSGPRLAGGAVNEQFF

d_call: .
clone_size: .
v_call: TRBV6-4
cdr3_length: 15
j_call: TRBJ2-3
cdr3_nt: TGTGCCAGCAGTAAACAGGGGACTAGCACAGATACGCAGTATTTT
cdr3_aa: CASSKQGTSTDTQYF

d_call: TRBD1
clone_size: .
v_call: TRBV30
cdr3_length: 13
j_call: TRBJ2-1
cdr3_nt: TGTGCCTGGAGCCCCAGGGGGTACAATGAGCAGTTCTTC
cdr3_aa: CAWSPRGYNEQFF

d_call: TRBD1
clone_size: .
v_call: TRBV15
cdr3_length: 17
j_call: TRBJ2-7
cdr3_nt: TGTGCCACCAGCAGAGATTCGGGACAGGGGCAACACTACGAGCAGTACTTC
cdr3_aa: CATSRDSGQGQHYEQYF

d_call: TRBD1
clone_size: .
v_call: TRBV5-1
cdr3_length: 16
j_call: TRBJ1-5
cdr3_nt: TGCGCCAGCAGCTTTACACCGACAGGGGACAATCAGCCCCAGCATTTT
cdr3_aa: CASSFTPTGDNQPQHF

d_call: TRBD1
clone_size: .
v_call: TRBV27
cdr3_length: 13
j_call: TRBJ1-1
cdr3_nt: TGTGCCAGCAGTTTGGGACAGGGTCTCTCGGCTTTCTTT
cdr3_aa: CASSLGQGLSAFF